A single sample gave rise to the 28 T cell receptor beta chains below, sequenced in a study of blood T cell repertoires in COVID-19. Method: immunoSEQ multiplex PCR; TCRdb's copy keeps in-frame clones and lacks some. The sample has some 180,000 clones, 82% seen once. Material for sequencing was peripheral blood. The receptors were gathered from a woman in her sixties or seventies with COVID-19, enrolled during active disease.

The J gene is TRBJ2-7, the V gene TRBV12-3 or TRBV12-4; 9 nucleotides align to TRBD1. This CDR3 contains 12 residues. The J segment lost 3 bases and the V segment lost 8 bases, leaving 2 bases of the junction unmatched. The CDR3 spells CASGTGLYEQYF. The DNA for the CDR3 is TGTGCCAGCGGGACAGGGCTCTACGAGCAGTACTTC.

The rearrangement uses TRBV5-1 and TRBJ1-1, with TRBD1 matching 8 bases. The germline gives CDR1 SGHRS, CDR2 YFSETQ. The ends lost 0 bases at V and 10 bases at J; junction bases unmatched: 5. The CDR3 is made up of 13 amino acids. In nucleotides, the CDR3 is TGCGCCAGCAGCTTGGGGGACAGGTGGGGAGCTTTCTTT. This gives the protein CASSLGDRWGAFF.

The V and J genes are TRBV9 and TRBJ1-2, with unresolved D. There are 15 residues in the CDR3. The V gene's germline CDR1 is SGDLS and CDR2 YYNGEE. Between the trimmed V and J ends, which lost 1 base and 9 bases, there was a span of 19 bases. In DNA, the CDR3 is TGTGCCAGCAGCGTAAGGCCCGGAGGGTCTTCCAGCTACACCTTC. Translating it yields CASSVRPGGSSSYTF.

The genes are TRBV6-1 and TRBJ2-4, with 8 bases fitting TRBD2. The CDR3 spans 15 residues. V dropped 1 base and J dropped 4; count of bases not matched to a gene: 3. Germline CDR1 is MNHNS and CDR2 is SASEGT. The CDR3 protein is CASSEGVAGKNIQYF. In DNA form, the CDR3 reads TGTGCCAGCAGTGAAGGGGTAGCGGGGAAAAACATTCAGTACTTC.

The V call is TRBV14, the J call TRBJ2-7; 7 bases align to TRBD1. This CDR3 is built from 13 residues. The J segment lost 4 bases and the V segment lost 5 bases, leaving 5 bases of the junction unmatched. CDR1 is SGHDN and CDR2 is FVKESK in the germline V gene. The CDR3 DNA is TGTGCCAGCAGCTCCCGGGACAGATACGAGCAGTACTTC. Its translation is CASSSRDRYEQYF.

This chain uses TRBV9 with TRBJ2-7, with 7 positions matching TRBD2. This CDR3 is built from 15 residues. J was trimmed by 6 bases and V by 0 bases; bases with no gene match: 9. The germline gives CDR1 SGDLS, CDR2 YYNGEE. CDR3 DNA: TGTGCCAGCAGCGTAGACCAGCGGGATTCAGGCGAGCAGTACTTC. It encodes CASSVDQRDSGEQYF.

The CDR3 DNA reads as TGTGCCAGCAGTCCCGGACAACGCTATGGCTACACCTTC. Protein: CASSPGQRYGYTF. The chain recombines TRBV28 with TRBJ1-2; maybe TRBD1 (5 bases). The CDR3 runs to 13 residues. The germline gives CDR1 MDHEN, CDR2 SYDVKM. Trimming shortened V by 5 bases and J by 4 bases, and 11 bases separated the two germline ends.

V gene TRBV19 combines with J gene TRBJ1-5, with 9 bases matching TRBD1. The V and J ends lost 5 bases and 4 bases, in that order; junction bases with no gene match: 3. The CDR3 has 14 amino acids. Germline V lookup: CDR1 LNHDA, CDR2 SQIVND (reference sequence). As DNA, the CDR3 is TGTGCCAGTAGTCAGGGACAGGGTAATCAGCCCCAGCATTTT. Translation gives CASSQGQGNQPQHF. Looking up the rest from reference TRBV19 and TRBJ1-5 gives the full variable domain: DGGITQSPKYLFRKEGQNVTLSCEQNLNHDAMYWYRQDPGQGLRLIYYSQIVNDFQKGDIAEGYSVSREKKESFPLTVTSAQKNPTAFYLCASSQGQGNQPQHFGDGTRLSIL.

The V call is TRBV6-4, the J call TRBJ1-1; TRBD1 might be the D (5 bases). This CDR3 region has 13 residues. Germline V CDR1 and CDR2: MRHNA, SNTAGT. V lost 6 bases, J lost 4 bases, and 12 bases lay in between. CDR3: CASRGRMGTEAFF. CDR3 bases: TGTGCCAGCAGGGGGCGAATGGGCACTGAAGCTTTCTTT.

This sequence joins TRBV19 and TRBJ2-1; 7 bases agree with TRBD1. Looked up from germline, CDR1 is LNHDA and CDR2 is SQIVND (reference sequence). The CDR3 extends over 14 amino acids. J was trimmed by 4 bases and V by 5 bases; bases with no gene match: 5. CDR3 sequence reads: CASSFRQGYNEQFF. CDR3 coding DNA: TGTGCCAGTAGTTTCCGACAGGGATACAATGAGCAGTTCTTC.

The chain recombines TRBV10-1 with TRBJ2-2, with TRBD1 matching over 9 bases. Germline V gene lookup returns CDR1 WNHNN and CDR2 SYGVQD (reference sequence). The V gene end was trimmed by 2 bases and the J gene end by 6 bases; junction bases not matched to a gene: 4. The CDR3 has 15 amino acids. Here the CDR3 reads CASSETGGASGELFF. The CDR3 bases are TGCGCCAGCAGTGAGACAGGGGGCGCATCCGGGGAGCTGTTTTTT.

V gene TRBV9 combines with J gene TRBJ2-7; possibly TRBD2 for D (5 bases). CDR1 and CDR2 (germline): SGDLS, YYNGEE. There are 14 residues in the CDR3. V was trimmed by 0 bases and J by 6 bases, leaving 13 bases between them. As DNA, the CDR3 is TGTGCCAGCAGCGTAGGGGCTAGCCAGGTCGAGCAGTACTTC. Its protein is CASSVGASQVEQYF.

The chain recombines TRBV7-2 with TRBJ1-1; D gene uncertain. Germline V gene sequence: CDR1 SGHTA, CDR2 FQGNSA. V lost 0 bases and J 1 base, leaving 6 bases between the germline ends. The CDR3 totals 14 residues. Here the CDR3 DNA reads TGTGCCAGCAGCTTAGCGGGGAGGAACACTGAAGCTTTCTTT. Its protein product is CASSLAGRNTEAFF.

CDR3 nucleotide sequence: TGTGCCAGCAGCGCGCGGGACAGGGCCTTCTACGAGCAGTACGTC. Translated: CASSARDRAFYEQYV. V is TRBV9 and J is TRBJ2-7, with 9 bases lining up with TRBD1. CDR1 and CDR2 (germline): SGDLS, YYNGEE. The trim removed 3 bases at V and 3 bases at J, leaving 7 bases unmatched. The CDR3 consists of 15 residues.

The chain carries TRBV29-1 and TRBJ2-2; the D gene is possibly TRBD2 (6 bases). Looked up from germline, CDR1 is SQVTM and CDR2 is ANQGSEA. The CDR3 is made up of 14 amino acids. The germline V and J ends were trimmed by 6 bases and 5 bases, with 16 bases remaining between them. CDR3 protein: CSVNERAGTGELFF. The DNA for the CDR3 is TGCAGCGTCAATGAGCGGGCGGGTACCGGGGAGCTGTTTTTT.

The CDR3 DNA reads as TGTGCCAGCAGCGTCCCTCCGAACACCGGGGAGCTGTTTTTT. Its protein product is CASSVPPNTGELFF. This sequence joins TRBV7-3 and TRBJ2-2; no definite D call. The germline V gene encodes CDR1 SGHTA and CDR2 FQGTGA. The CDR3 consists of 14 residues. Trimming removed 5 bases from V and 0 bases from J, with 7 bases in between.

The V call is TRBV5-1, the J call TRBJ2-1, with TRBD1 as a possible D gene (5 bases). The CDR3 has 13 residues. From germline, CDR1 is SGHRS and CDR2 YFSETQ. Trimming removed 0 bases from V and 8 bases from J, with 9 bases in between. The CDR3 region has the DNA TGCGCCAGCAGCTTGGAATTGGGGCATGAGCAGTTCTTC. This gives the protein CASSLELGHEQFF.

The chain recombines TRBV28 with TRBJ1-2; possible D gene TRBD1, 6 bases. Germline lookup yields CDR1 MDHEN and CDR2 SYDVKM. Deletions cut 3 bases from V and 0 bases from J, with 14 bases between. The CDR3 loop spans 16 amino acids. The CDR3 DNA sequence: TGTGCCAGCAGTTTGGAAAGGGGGGGTCCTAACTATGGCTACACCTTC. Protein product: CASSLERGGPNYGYTF.

This chain connects TRBV27 to TRBJ1-6; 10 bases are shared with TRBD1. The CDR3 spans 15 residues. CDR1 and CDR2 from the germline V gene are MNHEY and SMNVEV (reference sequence). V shed 8 bases, J shed 8 bases, and the junction held 9 bases outside the gene matches. The CDR3 region is CASRPGTGVDSPLHF. In nucleotides, the CDR3 is TGTGCCAGCCGGCCGGGGACAGGGGTGGATTCACCCCTCCACTTT.

This chain joins TRBV10-3 and TRBJ1-1, with 11 bases aligning to TRBD1. Germline V CDR1 and CDR2: ENHRY, SYGVKD. The CDR3 spans 15 residues. The J segment lost 5 bases and the V segment lost 5 bases, leaving 7 bases of the junction unmatched. This CDR3 reads CAISPRGQGGTEAFF. The CDR3 nucleotides are TGTGCCATCAGTCCCCGGGGACAGGGGGGAACTGAAGCTTTCTTT.

The chain carries TRBV24-1 and TRBJ2-2; 9 nucleotides align to TRBD1. The CDR3 totals 16 residues. Unmatched junction bases numbered 5, after V lost 4 bases and J lost 3 bases. The germline V gene encodes CDR1 KGHDR and CDR2 SFDVKD. CDR3 residues: CATSEMTGGDTGELFF. CDR3 DNA: TGTGCCACCAGTGAGATGACAGGGGGGGACACCGGGGAGCTGTTTTTT.

The chain is built from TRBV7-9 and TRBJ2-7; 9 bases are shared with TRBD1. The germline CDR1 and CDR2 sequences are SEHNR and FQNEAQ (reference sequence). V lost 6 bases to trimming and J lost 2 bases; unmatched junction nucleotides: 8. The CDR3 is 15 amino acids. Here the CDR3 DNA reads TGTGCCAGCAGTTCCGGGACAGGGATTCCCTACGAGCAGTACGTC. Translation: CASSSGTGIPYEQYV.

The genes are TRBV5-4 and TRBJ2-5; D remains ambiguous. The CDR3 is made up of 13 amino acids. Germline values: CDR1 SGHNT, CDR2 YYREEE (reference sequence). V was cut by 1 base and J by 5 bases, with 9 bases left in between. The CDR3 sequence is CASSLLPVETQYF. The CDR3 nucleotides read TGTGCCAGCAGCTTGCTACCCGTCGAGACCCAGTACTTC. Filled out from reference TRBV5-4 and TRBJ2-5, the complete variable domain reads ETGVTQSPTHLIKTRGQQVTLRCSSQSGHNTVSWYQQALGQGPQFIFQYYREEENGRGNFPPRFSGLQFPNYSSELNVNALELDDSALYLCASSLLPVETQYFGPGTRLLVL.

V gene TRBV27 combines with J gene TRBJ1-6; the D gene is possibly TRBD1 (6 bases). The germline V gene encodes CDR1 MNHEY and CDR2 SMNVEV (reference sequence). This CDR3 is built from 16 residues. Trimming cost V 3 bases and J 4 bases, with 13 bases left between them. In DNA form, the CDR3 reads TGTGCCAGCAGTTTTGGGGGGGCGGGGTATAATTCACCCCTCCACTTT. Its protein product is CASSFGGAGYNSPLHF.

This clone was detected once. The rearrangement links TRBV27 to TRBJ2-1, with D maybe TRBD2 (6 bases). CDR3 length: 12 residues. Trimming took off 5 bases at V and 10 bases at J, with 12 bases between the two ends. Germline V CDR1 and CDR2: MNHEY, SMNVEV (reference sequence). Here the CDR3 reads CASSTSSGEQFF. The CDR3 DNA reads TGTGCCAGCAGTACCTCAAGCGGGGAGCAGTTCTTC.

The chain recombines TRBV6-4 with TRBJ2-1; D may be TRBD1 (6 bases). Trimming shortened V by 4 bases and J by 5 bases, and 12 bases separated the two germline ends. From germline, CDR1 is MRHNA and CDR2 SNTAGT. The CDR3 totals 14 residues. The CDR3 nucleotides are TGTGCCAGCAGTGCCAGGGGTAAAGACAATGAGCAGTTCTTC. This encodes CASSARGKDNEQFF.

The chain has TRBV11-1 and TRBJ2-1, with TRBD2 matching over 12 bases. CDR3 length equals 15 residues. The J segment lost 2 bases and the V segment lost 5 bases, leaving 1 base of the junction unmatched. The germline V gene has CDR1 SGHAT and CDR2 FQDESV (reference sequence). CDR3 in DNA: TGTGCCAGCAGCAGGACTAGCGGGGCCTACAATGAGCAGTTCTTC. Encoded protein: CASSRTSGAYNEQFF. The full variable domain, completed using reference TRBV11-1 and TRBJ2-1, is EAEVAQSPRYKITEKSQAVAFWCDPISGHATLYWYRQILGQGPELLVQFQDESVVDDSQLPKDRFSAERLKGVDSTLKIQPAELGDSAMYLCASSRTSGAYNEQFFGPGTRLTVL.

The chain carries TRBV5-1 and TRBJ2-1, with 7 bases identical to TRBD2. The CDR3 totals 16 residues. In germline, CDR1 is SGHRS, CDR2 YFSETQ. V lost 0 bases, J lost 3 bases, and 6 bases stayed unmatched. The CDR3 loop is CASSLGAGAGYNEQFF. CDR3 bases: TGCGCCAGCAGCTTGGGGGCGGGAGCAGGCTACAATGAGCAGTTCTTC.